The following is a TCR beta chain sequence with its context. The sample comes from a study of Ad26.COV2.S vaccination and SARS-CoV-2 variants. The wider study: A COV1001 Ad26.COV2.S trial-arm participant provided the sample. Dosing was one shot or two shots 56 days apart.

The CDR3 consists of 14 residues. With 4 bases removed from V and 6 bases from J, the gap between germline ends came to 14 bases. Germline CDR1 reads SGHNT; CDR2 reads YYREEE (reference sequence). TCRdb's copy holds only in-frame clones and misses some; the assay was immunoSEQ multiplex PCR. The sample has roughly 500,000 clones; about 83% are singletons. The treatment is: around 19 received Ad26.COV2.S at low or high dose, single or two shots; about 5 received placebo; per-sample allocation not given. Day 63 following the first vaccine or placebo injection was when the samples were taken. Whoever gave the sample was an adult aged 18-55 years in Boston. Built on an Ad26 vector, the vaccine expressed Wuhan-strain SARS-CoV-2 spike.

The chain carries TRBV5-4 and TRBJ1-5; TRBD1 is a possible D gene (5 bases). This clonotype originated in a person between 18 and 59 years old who received the Ad26.COV2.S COVID-19 vaccine or a placebo. The sequenced sample was peripheral blood, obtained in a trial of Ad26.COV2.S vaccine versus placebo. The CDR3 nucleotides are TGTGCCAGCAGCGCAGGCGGGGCGGGTCAGCCCCAGCATTTT. Its translation is CASSAGGAGQPQHF.